The 21 T cell receptor beta chains below come from one sample, sequenced in a study of monozygotic twins with inflammatory bowel disease. TCRdb re-analyzed the 5' RACE reads; it lists each CDR3 protein once, without DNA. The repertoire shows around 380,000 distinct CDR3 sequences; the top ten hold around 2.3%. Source material: blood. Every receptor here comes from a human donor with ulcerative colitis or Crohn's disease, or a healthy co-twin of an affected twin (not recorded which).

The chain joins TRBV12-5 to TRBJ2-3; TCRdb gives TRBD1 as the D gene, but with no DNA this cannot be confirmed. Germline V gene sequence: CDR1 LGHNT, CDR2 FRNRAP. This CDR3 contains 14 residues. The CDR3 is CASGLPRPGAGLYF.

The V call is TRBV11-2, the J call TRBJ2-5. Germline V lookup: CDR1 SGHAT, CDR2 FQNNGV. CDR3 length: 14 amino acids. The CDR3 loop is CASSLDPGWKTQYF.

The chain links TRBV20-1 to TRBJ2-7; without DNA, the TCRdb call of TRBD1 cannot be checked. The CDR3 spans 13 residues. Germline V gene sequence: CDR1 DFQATT, CDR2 SNEGSKA (reference sequence). CDR3 sequence reads: CSASTPQTHEQYF.

This chain links TRBV4-2 with TRBJ2-3; TCRdb gives TRBD2 as the D gene, but with no DNA this cannot be confirmed. CDR3 length: 16 residues. Looked up from germline, CDR1 is LGHNA and CDR2 is YNFKEQ. The CDR3 here is CASSPSSAGGKVTQYF.

This sequence joins TRBV11-2 and TRBJ2-1; TCRdb selects TRBD2, and the lack of DNA leaves this call unchecked. The germline V gene encodes CDR1 SGHAT and CDR2 FQNNGV. This CDR3 contains 17 residues. The CDR3 spells CASSSRTSGGSYNEQFF.

V gene TRBV20-1 combines with J gene TRBJ2-3; TCRdb gives TRBD1 as the D gene, but with no DNA this cannot be confirmed. Germline assignment: CDR1 DFQATT and CDR2 SNEGSKA (reference sequence). This CDR3 is built from 15 residues. The CDR3 sequence: CSAWPRGTSTDTQYF.

V usage is TRBV12-3 or TRBV12-4 and J usage is TRBJ2-1; the TRBD1 assignment by TCRdb is unverifiable without DNA. This CDR3 contains 17 residues. The CDR3 protein is CASSFARPGVSYNEQFF.

The chain uses TRBV24-1 and TRBJ2-4; TCRdb's D gene call, TRBD1, goes unchecked for lack of DNA. From germline, CDR1 is KGHDR and CDR2 SFDVKD. The CDR3 spans 13 residues. The CDR3 protein is CATSDPGVNIQYF.

The V gene is TRBV5-4, the J gene TRBJ2-3; as DNA is missing, the TRBD2 call by TCRdb cannot be tested. Germline CDR1 reads SGHNT; CDR2 reads YYREEE (reference sequence). The CDR3 spans 16 residues. The CDR3 sequence is CASSKGLAGGTDTQYF.

The chain joins TRBV29-1 to TRBJ2-3; TCRdb lists TRBD1, though no DNA is available to test this call. In germline, CDR1 is SQVTM, CDR2 ANQGSEA. CDR3 length: 15 residues. CDR3 loop: CSVLGLGTVTDTQYF.

The chain combines TRBV2 with TRBJ1-5. This CDR3 region has 14 residues. Germline CDR1 SNHLY, CDR2 FYNNEI. CDR3 region: CASSPSQRNQPQHF.

The rearrangement links TRBV12-3 or TRBV12-4 to TRBJ1-1; without DNA, the TCRdb call of TRBD1 cannot be checked. This CDR3 spans 15 amino acids. The CDR3 sequence: CASSRLKIRVTEAFF.

V and J are TRBV4-2 and TRBJ1-1; TCRdb indicates TRBD1, and absent DNA this call remains unverified. Per germline, CDR1 LGHNA and CDR2 YNFKEQ. This CDR3 is built from 15 residues. CDR3 amino acids: CASSQGLGDNTEAFF.

The rearrangement uses TRBV20-1 and TRBJ2-1; the TCRdb D gene call, TRBD1, has no DNA to confirm it. The CDR3 has 16 amino acids. Germline CDR1 and CDR2: DFQATT and SNEGSKA (reference sequence). CDR3 residues: CSAESLAGIGGNEQFF.

This chain uses TRBV7-2 with TRBJ2-7; TCRdb indicates TRBD1, and absent DNA this call remains unverified. Per germline, CDR1 SGHTA and CDR2 FQGNSA. The CDR3 has 15 amino acids. The CDR3 protein is CASSPRTEISYEQYF.

This chain joins TRBV7-9 and TRBJ1-3; TCRdb calls TRBD1, which cannot be checked without DNA. CDR3 length: 14 amino acids. Looked up from germline, CDR1 is SEHNR and CDR2 is FQNEAQ (reference sequence). The CDR3 here is CASSNDREANTIYF.

The chain joins TRBV7-2 to TRBJ2-1; TCRdb's assignment of TRBD2 cannot be checked, as there is no DNA. CDR3 length equals 17 residues. CDR1 and CDR2 (germline): SGHTA, FQGNSA. CDR3 sequence reads: CASSLLAGGYSYNEQFF.

The chain couples TRBV6-1 to TRBJ2-3; TCRdb proposes TRBD2, but this gene call is untestable without DNA. Per germline, CDR1 MNHNS and CDR2 SASEGT. CDR3 size: 15 residues. The CDR3 loop reads CASNIRTGAADTQYF.

V usage is TRBV29-1 and J usage is TRBJ2-1; the D call of TRBD2 rests on TCRdb alone, since no DNA is present to check it. The CDR3 has 15 residues. Germline V gene lookup returns CDR1 SQVTM and CDR2 ANQGSEA. The CDR3 loop is CSVGGTSGREREQFF.

This chain uses TRBV7-3 with TRBJ2-3; with no DNA, the TCRdb D assignment of TRBD2 cannot be verified. CDR1 and CDR2 from the germline V gene are SGHTA and FQGTGA. The CDR3 length is 15 residues. CDR3 in amino acids: CASSLMVAGVDTQYF.

The CDR3 loop reads CASSFYRSQETQYF. V usage is TRBV5-1 and J usage is TRBJ2-5; with no DNA, the TCRdb D assignment of TRBD1 cannot be verified. This CDR3 is 14 amino acids long. Germline values: CDR1 SGHRS, CDR2 YFSETQ.